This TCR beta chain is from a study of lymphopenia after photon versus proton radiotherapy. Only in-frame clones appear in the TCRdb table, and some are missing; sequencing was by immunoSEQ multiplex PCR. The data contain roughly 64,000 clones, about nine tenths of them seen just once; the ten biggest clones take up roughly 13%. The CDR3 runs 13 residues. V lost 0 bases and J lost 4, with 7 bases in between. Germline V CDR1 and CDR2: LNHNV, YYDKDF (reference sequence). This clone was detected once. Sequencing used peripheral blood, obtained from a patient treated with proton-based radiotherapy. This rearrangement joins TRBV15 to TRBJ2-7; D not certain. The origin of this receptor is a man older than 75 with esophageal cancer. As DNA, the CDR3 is TGTGCCACCAGCAGAGAGACAAAATACGAGCAGTACTTC. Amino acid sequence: CATSRETKYEQYF.